A single sample is the source of the 26 T cell receptor beta chains below, sequenced in a study of T cell responses to AZD1222 COVID-19 vaccine. This table comes from immunoSEQ multiplex PCR, and its TCRdb copy is limited to in-frame clones, with some not included. Seen here are roughly 100,000 clones, approximately 86% observed once, and the top ten hold 3% to 4%. Sequencing was performed on peripheral blood, taken 28 days after the second dose of the MenACWY control vaccine. The source is an adult who received the MenACWY meningococcal vaccine as a control.

Concerning this clone itself: At one end the junction does not follow the germline gene, possibly because of a read error. The V and J genes are TRBV11-1 and TRBJ2-3; the D gene is possibly TRBD1 (6 bases). Germline CDR1 is SGHAT and CDR2 is FQDESV (reference sequence). The CDR3 length is 16 residues. Here the CDR3 reads CASSPGEGRGTDTQYF. The CDR3 coding sequence is TGTGCCAGCAGCCCGGGTGAGGGCAGGGGCACAGATACACAGTATTTT.

The rearrangement links TRBV6-5 to TRBJ1-2, with D unresolved. The V gene's germline CDR1 is MNHEY and CDR2 SVGAGI. CDR3 size: 14 residues. V lost 6 bases to trimming and J lost 0 bases, with 11 bases between them. For the CDR3, the DNA is TGTGCCAGCAGAAGCCTAGTCACTAACTATGGCTACACCTTC. Translation gives CASRSLVTNYGYTF.

The rearrangement uses TRBV5-4 and TRBJ2-7, with D possibly TRBD1 on 6 matching bases. CDR1 SGHNT and CDR2 YYREEE come from the germline V gene (reference sequence). The CDR3 totals 16 residues. Trimming took off 3 bases at V and 0 bases at J, with 16 bases between the two ends. This CDR3 reads CASSSAVNRDSYEQYF. Written as DNA, the CDR3 is TGTGCCAGCAGCTCAGCCGTAAACAGGGACTCCTACGAGCAGTACTTC.

V is TRBV7-9 and J is TRBJ1-4; D not resolved. Germline CDR1 is SEHNR and CDR2 is FQNEAQ (reference sequence). V lost 1 base and J lost 0, with 9 bases in between. CDR3 length: 16 amino acids. The chain's CDR3 is CASSLVGGATNEKLFF. The CDR3 DNA follows: TGTGCCAGCAGCTTAGTGGGCGGTGCAACTAATGAAAAACTGTTTTTT.

For this clone: An end of the junction differs from the germline gene, which may be a read error. This chain links TRBV27 with TRBJ2-7, with D possibly being TRBD2 (5 bases). The length of the CDR3 is 15 residues. The germline CDR1 and CDR2 sequences are MNHEY and SMNVEV (reference sequence). CDR3 DNA sequence: TGTGCCAGCAGCTTATCGGCTACCGGGATAAGCGAGCAGTACTTC. Amino acid sequence: CASSLSATGISEQYF.

The V call is TRBV5-8, the J call TRBJ2-7; D perhaps matches TRBD2 (6 bases). V gave up 1 base and J gave up 4 bases, with 21 bases separating them. In germline, CDR1 is SGHTS, CDR2 YDEGEE. The CDR3 consists of 17 residues. CDR3 in amino acids: CASSLRQAGSGWYEQYF. CDR3 sequence (DNA): TGTGCCAGCAGCTTGCGCCAGGCGGGGTCTGGGTGGTACGAGCAGTACTTC. The complete variable domain, with remaining parts taken from reference TRBV5-8 and TRBJ2-7, reads EAGVTQSPTHLIKTRGQQATLRCSPISGHTSVYWYQQALGLGLQFLLWYDEGEERNRGNFPPRFSGRQFPNYSSELNVNALELEDSALYLCASSLRQAGSGWYEQYFGPGTRLTVT.

The genes are TRBV2 and TRBJ2-5; D is undetermined. Germline CDR1 and CDR2: SNHLY and FYNNEI. V was trimmed by 8 bases and J by 5 bases, leaving 15 bases between them. The CDR3 length is 13 residues. This CDR3 is CASSMETRETQYF. In DNA, the CDR3 is TGTGCCAGCTCTATGGAAACCCGGGAGACCCAGTACTTC.

This clone was detected once. The DNA of the CDR3 is TGCGCCAGCAGCTTGCAGGGTACCATGAACACTGAAGCTTTCTTT. This translates into CASSLQGTMNTEAFF. This chain uses TRBV5-1 with TRBJ1-1, with TRBD1 as a possible D gene (5 bases). Germline values: CDR1 SGHRS, CDR2 YFSETQ. V lost 1 base, J lost 0 bases, and 10 bases lay in between. The CDR3 has 15 amino acids.

V is TRBV19 and J is TRBJ2-5, with a tentative D call TRBD1 (8 bases). The CDR3 is made up of 13 amino acids. CDR1 LNHDA and CDR2 SQIVND come from the germline V gene (reference sequence). Trimming removed 6 bases from V and 4 bases from J, with 12 bases in between. The CDR3: CASSYRGGETQYF. CDR3 coding DNA: TGTGCCAGTAGCTACAGGGGGGGAGAGACCCAGTACTTC.

The CDR3 protein is CASSPRQVANEKLFF. CDR3 nucleotides: TGTGCCAGCAGCCCGAGACAGGTAGCTAATGAAAAACTGTTTTTT. V usage is TRBV27 and J usage is TRBJ1-4; maybe TRBD1 (6 bases). Germline CDR1 and CDR2: MNHEY and SMNVEV (reference sequence). The CDR3 covers 15 residues. The V and J ends lost 6 bases and 3 bases respectively, with 14 bases between them. Full variable domain (outside the CDR3, taken from reference TRBV27 and TRBJ1-4): EAQVTQNPRYLITVTGKKLTVTCSQNMNHEYMSWYRQDPGLGLRQIYYSMNVEVTDKGDVPEGYKVSRKEKRNFPLILESPSPNQTSLYFCASSPRQVANEKLFFGSGTQLSVL.

The rearrangement uses TRBV25-1 and TRBJ1-1; TRBD1 might be the D (5 bases). The V end was cut by 6 bases, the J end by 5 bases, with 13 bases between. This CDR3 comprises 13 residues. Per germline, CDR1 MGHDK and CDR2 SYGVNS. The CDR3 loop reads CASRAQGWTEAFF. The CDR3 DNA reads as TGTGCCAGCAGGGCTCAGGGTTGGACTGAAGCTTTCTTT.

V and J are TRBV5-1 and TRBJ2-1; 10 bases map to TRBD1. CDR1 and CDR2 (germline): SGHRS, YFSETQ. The trim removed 4 bases at V and 16 bases at J, leaving 5 bases unmatched. The CDR3 extends over 11 amino acids. CDR3 nucleotides: TGCGCCAGCAGCCCGACAGGGGGCACCTTCTTC. Protein: CASSPTGGTFF.

The rearrangement joins TRBV5-4 to TRBJ2-2; possibly TRBD1 for D (6 bases). The CDR3 loop spans 16 amino acids. Trimming removed 1 base at V and 5 bases at J, with 15 bases between. Germline assignment: CDR1 SGHNT and CDR2 YYREEE (reference sequence). The CDR3 coding sequence is TGTGCCAGCAGCTTGTGGGTAGGCAGGGGAACCGGGGAGCTGTTTTTT. Translating gives CASSLWVGRGTGELFF.

For the CDR3, the DNA is TGCAGTGCTAGAGACCCCTTTGAAGCTTTCTTT. Its protein is CSARDPFEAFF. The chain is built from TRBV20-1 and TRBJ1-1; D gene ambiguous. V lost 0 bases and J 7 bases, leaving 6 bases between the germline ends. The CDR3 has 11 amino acids. From germline, CDR1 is DFQATT and CDR2 SNEGSKA (reference sequence).

The chain employs TRBV19 and TRBJ1-1; D unresolved. CDR1 and CDR2 from the germline V gene are LNHDA and SQIVND (reference sequence). V was pared by 0 bases and J by 5 bases, with 25 bases between. The CDR3 spans 19 residues. CDR3 DNA sequence: TGTGCCAGTAGTATAGAGGTTGCGGTCCGCCTAAGGTGGGAAACTGAAGCTTTCTTT. This encodes CASSIEVAVRLRWETEAFF. Based on the CDR3 plus reference TRBV19 and TRBJ1-1, the full variable domain is DGGITQSPKYLFRKEGQNVTLSCEQNLNHDAMYWYRQDPGQGLRLIYYSQIVNDFQKGDIAEGYSVSREKKESFPLTVTSAQKNPTAFYLCASSIEVAVRLRWETEAFFGQGTRLTVV.

This clone was recorded a few times. V and J are TRBV6-4 and TRBJ1-2; D unclear. This CDR3 spans 12 amino acids. V was cut by 2 bases and J by 8 bases, with 9 bases left in between. Germline assignment: CDR1 MRHNA and CDR2 SNTAGT. CDR3 coding DNA: TGTGCCAGCAGTGACGGCGTAGGGGGCTACACCTTC. Translated: CASSDGVGGYTF.

The chain recombines TRBV28 with TRBJ1-6; D is ambiguous. Germline V CDR1 and CDR2: MDHEN, SYDVKM. This CDR3 is 12 amino acids long. Trimming left V 6 bases short and J 8 bases short, with 8 bases between. The CDR3 bases are TGTGCCAGCAGGCAGGAGGATTCACCCCTCCACTTT. Its translation: CASRQEDSPLHF.

A single count supports this clone. This rearrangement joins TRBV28 to TRBJ2-1, with TRBD2 matching over 8 bases. The CDR3 is 16 amino acids. Trimming cost V 3 bases and J 2 bases; bases outside gene matches: 6. CDR1 is MDHEN, CDR2 SYDVKM, per germline. In DNA, the CDR3 is TGTGCCAGCAGTTTTCTGGCGGGGGGACCCTACAATGAGCAGTTCTTC. Its translation is CASSFLAGGPYNEQFF.

Only one count was recorded for this clone. This sequence joins TRBV7-9 and TRBJ2-7; no reliable D call. Germline V gene sequence: CDR1 SEHNR, CDR2 FQNEAQ (reference sequence). The CDR3 is made up of 11 amino acids. The V end was cut by 1 base, the J end by 6 bases, with 4 bases between. This CDR3 reads CASSLDGEQYF. Here the CDR3 DNA reads TGTGCCAGCAGCTTAGACGGCGAGCAGTACTTC.

This rearrangement joins TRBV11-2 to TRBJ2-1; no definite D call. The V end lost 0 bases, the J end lost 6 bases, and 3 bases lay between the germline ends. Germline CDR1 SGHAT, CDR2 FQNNGV. The CDR3 covers 12 residues. CDR3 loop: CASSLDINEQFF. The CDR3 nucleotides read TGTGCCAGCAGCTTAGATATCAATGAGCAGTTCTTC.

V gene TRBV19 combines with J gene TRBJ1-2; D not certain. Trimming left V 1 base short and J 5 bases short, with 17 bases between. This CDR3 is built from 16 residues. CDR1 is LNHDA, CDR2 SQIVND, per germline (reference sequence). This CDR3 is CASSIGRSNRRYGYTF. DNA of the CDR3: TGTGCCAGTAGTATAGGGAGATCCAATAGGAGGTATGGCTACACCTTC.

This rearrangement joins TRBV4-1 to TRBJ2-2, with D perhaps matching TRBD2 (5 bases). V was shortened by 0 bases and J by 2 bases, with 13 bases between the two germline ends. The CDR3 sequence is 17 residues long. The germline gives CDR1 MGHRA, CDR2 YSYEKL. The CDR3 sequence is CASSQERASTNTGELFF. The CDR3 DNA follows: TGCGCCAGCAGCCAAGAGAGGGCTTCTACTAACACCGGGGAGCTGTTTTTT.

CDR3 region: CASSYSQGRAKNIQYF. The CDR3 DNA follows: TGTGCCAGCAGTTACTCACAGGGGCGCGCCAAAAACATTCAGTACTTC. The J gene is TRBJ2-4, the V gene TRBV6-5; 7 bases align to TRBD1. The trim removed 0 bases at V and 1 base at J, leaving 3 bases unmatched. The CDR3 contains 16 residues. The germline CDR1 and CDR2 sequences are MNHEY and SVGAGI.

This chain links TRBV4-3 with TRBJ2-1, with 11 bases aligning to TRBD2. The V gene's germline CDR1 is LGHNA and CDR2 YSLEER. CDR3 length: 16 residues. The V and J ends lost 3 bases and 5 bases, in that order; junction bases with no gene match: 6. CDR3 nucleotide sequence: TGCGCCAGCAGCCACTTTAGCGGGGGGGCCGACAATGAGCAGTTCTTC. Translation: CASSHFSGGADNEQFF.

In DNA, the CDR3 is TGTGCCAGCAACGGGGACTCAGGGAATCAGCCCCAGCATTTT. It specifies CASNGDSGNQPQHF. The rearrangement joins TRBV28 to TRBJ1-5; a possible D gene is TRBD1 (5 bases). Trimming pared 7 bases from V and 4 bases from J, leaving 14 bases between. Germline values: CDR1 MDHEN, CDR2 SYDVKM. This CDR3 spans 14 amino acids.

This chain links TRBV4-1 with TRBJ2-7, with a possible D match to TRBD1 (6 bases). Germline V gene lookup returns CDR1 MGHRA and CDR2 YSYEKL. This CDR3 is built from 13 residues. Trimming took off 4 bases at V and 6 bases at J, with 13 bases between the two ends. This CDR3 reads CASSPGVMSEQYF. CDR3 in DNA: TGCGCCAGCAGCCCAGGGGTAATGTCCGAGCAGTACTTC.